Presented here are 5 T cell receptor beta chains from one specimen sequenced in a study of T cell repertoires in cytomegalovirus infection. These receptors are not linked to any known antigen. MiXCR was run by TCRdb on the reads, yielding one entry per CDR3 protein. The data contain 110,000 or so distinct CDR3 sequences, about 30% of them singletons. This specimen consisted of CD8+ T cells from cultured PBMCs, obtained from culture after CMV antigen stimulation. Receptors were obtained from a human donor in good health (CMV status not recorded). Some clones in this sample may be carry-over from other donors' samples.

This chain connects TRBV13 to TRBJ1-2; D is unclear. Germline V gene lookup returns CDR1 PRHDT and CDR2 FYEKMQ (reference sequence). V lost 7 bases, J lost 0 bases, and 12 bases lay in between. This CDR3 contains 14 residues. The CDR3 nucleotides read TGTGCCAGCATCTTGGGAGGAGCTAACTATGGCTACACCTTC. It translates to CASILGGANYGYTF.

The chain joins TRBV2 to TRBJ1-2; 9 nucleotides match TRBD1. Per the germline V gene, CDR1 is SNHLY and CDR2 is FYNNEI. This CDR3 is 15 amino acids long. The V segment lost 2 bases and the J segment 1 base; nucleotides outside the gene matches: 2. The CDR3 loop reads CASSERTGDNYGYTF. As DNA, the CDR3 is TGTGCCAGCAGTGAACGGACAGGGGATAACTATGGCTACACCTTC.

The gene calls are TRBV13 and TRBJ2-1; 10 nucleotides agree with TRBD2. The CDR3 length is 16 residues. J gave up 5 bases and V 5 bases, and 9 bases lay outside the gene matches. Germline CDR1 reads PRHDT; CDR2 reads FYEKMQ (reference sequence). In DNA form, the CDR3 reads TGTGCCAGCAGCCCCGGGATAGCGGGGGGAAACAATGAGCAGTTCTTC. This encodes CASSPGIAGGNNEQFF.

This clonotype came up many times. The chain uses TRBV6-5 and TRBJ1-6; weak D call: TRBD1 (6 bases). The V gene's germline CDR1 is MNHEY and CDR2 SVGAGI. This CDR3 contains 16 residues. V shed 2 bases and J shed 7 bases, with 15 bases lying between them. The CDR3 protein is CASSYTPGGGNSPLHF. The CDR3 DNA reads TGTGCCAGCAGTTACACACCTGGTGGGGGCAATTCACCCCTCCACTTT.

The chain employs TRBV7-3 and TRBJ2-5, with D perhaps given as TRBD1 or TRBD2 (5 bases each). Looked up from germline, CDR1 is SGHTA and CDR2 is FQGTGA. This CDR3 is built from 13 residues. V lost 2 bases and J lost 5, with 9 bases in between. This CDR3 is CASSLFRGETQYF. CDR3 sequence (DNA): TGTGCCAGCAGCTTATTCCGGGGCGAGACCCAGTACTTC.